This T cell receptor (beta chain) is drawn from a study of T cell changes during pregnancy in multiple sclerosis. Assay: immunoSEQ multiplex PCR; the TCRdb copy retains only in-frame clones and omits some. The sample carries around 59,000 clones, 80% to 95% recorded once. Trimming left V 0 bases short and J 11 bases short, with 11 bases between. CDR3 length: 13 amino acids. In germline, CDR1 is SGHRS, CDR2 YFSETQ. The receptor was derived from a female donor in good health, enrolled as a control in a pregnancy study. The genes are TRBV5-1 and TRBJ2-2, with D possibly being TRBD2 (6 bases). Sequenced here: peripheral blood, sampled in the third trimester of pregnancy. The CDR3 reads CASSLGVLAELFF. CDR3 nucleotide sequence: TGCGCCAGCAGCTTGGGGGTACTAGCTGAGCTGTTTTTT.